This T cell receptor beta chain was profiled in a study of Graves' ophthalmopathy and Graves' hyperthyroidism. Study as a whole: The study drew peripheral blood at initial diagnosis, before any treatment. Study findings and constraints: Sensitivity of approximately 88% and specificity of approximately 76% were achieved when a 13-signature model separated ophthalmopathy from stable hyperthyroidism. Its predictions of ophthalmopathy progression gave the model 60% to 71% sensitivity and approximately 72% specificity.

This clonotype was detected many times. Its antigen remains unidentified. From RNA, the CDR3 regions of TCR beta chains were amplified and sequenced. First-round RT-PCR with HTBI primers preceded a second-round multiplex PCR. Each CDR3 protein is one row after TCRdb ran MiXCR on the multiplex PCR reads. The sample carries hundreds of thousands of distinct CDR3 sequences, approximately 21% recorded once. Clinicians diagnosed using symptoms, serum thyroxine, TRAb, thyroid ultrasound and orbital computed tomography. This sequence originates from a woman younger than 35 with stable Graves' hyperthyroidism. What was sequenced was peripheral blood.

CDR3 protein: CASSLGATGGYEQYF. The CDR3 DNA reads TGTGCCAGCAGTTTGGGGGCGACAGGGGGCTACGAGCAGTACTTC. The chain combines TRBV28 with TRBJ2-7; the match to TRBD1 covers 9 bases. V gave up 3 bases and J gave up 3 bases; unmatched junction bases: 6. The CDR3 runs to 15 residues. CDR1 and CDR2 from the germline V gene are MDHEN and SYDVKM. The entire variable domain, with the rest obtained from reference TRBV28 and TRBJ2-7, is as follows: DVKVTQSSRYLVKRTGEKVFLECVQDMDHENMFWYRQDPGLGLRLIYFSYDVKMKEKGDIPEGYSVSREKKERFSLILESASTNQTSMYLCASSLGATGGYEQYFGPGTRLTVT.